These 15 T cell receptor beta chains came from one sample sequenced in a study of cytomegalovirus exposure and HLA in healthy donors (dated by TCRdb to the late 2010s). The library was made by the immunoSEQ multiplex PCR assay. The multiplex PCR relied on a mix of 60 forward primers for TCR Vbeta segments and 13 reverse primers for TCR Jbeta segments. TCRdb carries this immuneACCESS record with in-frame sequences only. Its versions omit some clonotypes, under half of them owing to an unresolved V gene in the studies checked, with the rest unexplained. This sample is represented by about 130,000 clones; 80% of them were singletons. Clones ranked in the top ten supply about 4% of the sample. Material: PBMCs. The source is a woman between 40 and 50 years old in good health and CMV-seronegative.

As regards this clone: At the DNA level, this CDR3 is encoded by other sequences in the same sample as well. This rearrangement joins TRBV28 to TRBJ2-7; no clear D gene. Trimming pared 3 bases from V and 3 bases from J, leaving 6 bases between. Germline V gene data show CDR1 as MDHEN and CDR2 as SYDVKM. The CDR3 runs to 12 residues. The CDR3 DNA follows: TGTGCCAGCAGTTTCCGCGGCTACGAGCAGTACTTC. Translation gives CASSFRGYEQYF. The variable domain in full, with the rest retrieved from reference TRBV28 and TRBJ2-7, is DVKVTQSSRYLVKRTGEKVFLECVQDMDHENMFWYRQDPGLGLRLIYFSYDVKMKEKGDIPEGYSVSREKKERFSLILESASTNQTSMYLCASSFRGYEQYFGPGTRLTVT.

This chain joins TRBV29-1 and TRBJ1-2; tentatively, D is TRBD1 (6 bases). The CDR3 is 13 residues long. V lost 5 bases and J lost 8, with 18 bases in between. The germline V gene encodes CDR1 SQVTM and CDR2 ANQGSEA. This chain's CDR3 is CSVPSTGASGYTF. CDR3 in DNA: TGCAGCGTTCCATCGACAGGAGCGTCCGGCTACACCTTC. Full variable domain (rest looked up from reference TRBV29-1 and TRBJ1-2): SAVISQKPSRDICQRGTSLTIQCQVDSQVTMMFWYRQQPGQSLTLIATANQGSEATYESGFVIDKFPISRPNLTFSTLTVSNMSPEDSSIYLCSVPSTGASGYTFGSGTRLTVV.

This clone appeared a single time. The chain carries TRBV2 and TRBJ1-2; 10 bases map to TRBD1. CDR1 is SNHLY, CDR2 FYNNEI, per germline. This CDR3 is built from 14 residues. With V trimmed by 6 bases and J by 6 bases, 7 bases remained unmatched. In nucleotides, the CDR3 is TGTGCCAGCAGCGCGATGACAGGGGGCGATGGCTACACCTTC. It codes for CASSAMTGGDGYTF. Full variable domain (missing parts from reference TRBV2 and TRBJ1-2): EPEVTQTPSHQVTQMGQEVILRCVPISNHLYFYWYRQILGQKVEFLVSFYNNEISEKSEIFDDQFSVERPDGSNFTLKIRSTKLEDSAMYFCASSAMTGGDGYTFGSGTRLTVV.

This chain connects TRBV2 to TRBJ2-7, with D tentatively TRBD2 (5 bases). Trimming removed 2 bases at V and 4 bases at J, with 9 bases between. Per germline, CDR1 SNHLY and CDR2 FYNNEI. This CDR3 has 13 residues. The CDR3 loop reads CASSEISGYEQYF. The CDR3 DNA follows: TGTGCCAGCAGTGAAATTTCGGGGTACGAGCAGTACTTC.

In the case of this clone: At one of its ends the junction is not consistent with the germline gene, which may arise from a read error. The chain has TRBV7-7 and TRBJ2-1; 9 bases fit TRBD1. CDR1 is SSHAT, CDR2 FNYEAQ, per germline (reference sequence). CDR3 length: 15 amino acids. The DNA for the CDR3 is TGTGCTAGCAGCTTAAGGACAGGGGACTACAATGAGCAGTTCTTC. This gives the protein CASSLRTGDYNEQFF.

The chain employs TRBV9 and TRBJ1-3; TRBD1 matches 8 bases. CDR3 size: 14 residues. Germline V lookup: CDR1 SGDLS, CDR2 YYNGEE. The J segment lost 4 bases and the V segment lost 4 bases, leaving 4 bases of the junction unmatched. CDR3 sequence: CASSPTGGGNTIYF. The CDR3 nucleotides are TGTGCCAGCAGCCCAACAGGGGGAGGAAACACCATATATTTT. The full variable domain, with the rest looked up from reference TRBV9 and TRBJ1-3, is DSGVTQTPKHLITATGQRVTLRCSPRSGDLSVYWYQQSLDQGLQFLIQYYNGEERAKGNILERFSAQQFPDLHSELNLSSLELGDSALYFCASSPTGGGNTIYFGEGSWLTVV.

J is TRBJ2-7 and V is TRBV6-6, with 10 bases lining up with TRBD1. Germline values: CDR1 MNHNY, CDR2 SVGAGI (reference sequence). The length of the CDR3 is 14 residues. Losses at the gene ends were 6 bases for V and 6 bases for J; bases not matched to a gene: 8. CDR3 sequence (DNA): TGTGCCAGCAGACGGACAGGGGGTAGTGTCGAGCAGTACTTC. This codes for CASRRTGGSVEQYF.

The genes are TRBV2 and TRBJ2-3; 7 bases fit TRBD2. V lost 6 bases and J lost 0; bases outside the gene matches: 12. This CDR3 contains 17 residues. Per germline, CDR1 SNHLY and CDR2 FYNNEI. This CDR3 reads CASSPLALAASTDTQYF. In DNA form, the CDR3 reads TGTGCCAGCAGCCCCCTAGCCCTAGCGGCTAGCACAGATACGCAGTATTTT.

The rearrangement uses TRBV5-4 and TRBJ2-5; no clear D. This CDR3 region has 13 residues. The V and J ends lost 0 bases and 5 bases respectively, with 8 bases between them. Per the germline V gene, CDR1 is SGHNT and CDR2 is YYREEE (reference sequence). The CDR3 sequence is CASSLAPGETQYF. The CDR3 DNA is TGTGCCAGCAGCTTGGCCCCCGGGGAGACCCAGTACTTC. The full variable domain, with the rest looked up from reference TRBV5-4 and TRBJ2-5, is ETGVTQSPTHLIKTRGQQVTLRCSSQSGHNTVSWYQQALGQGPQFIFQYYREEENGRGNFPPRFSGLQFPNYSSELNVNALELDDSALYLCASSLAPGETQYFGPGTRLLVL.

The rearrangement links TRBV28 to TRBJ1-1; TRBD1 agrees at 7 bases. CDR1 MDHEN and CDR2 SYDVKM come from the germline V gene. There are 14 residues in the CDR3. J was trimmed by 2 bases and V by 6 bases; bases with no gene match: 6. CDR3 DNA sequence: TGTGCCAGCAGCCTCAGGGGGAGCAACACTGAAGCTTTCTTT. Its translation: CASSLRGSNTEAFF.

V is TRBV7-9 and J is TRBJ2-7; perhaps TRBD1 as D (6 bases). Deletions cut 1 base from V and 4 bases from J, with 14 bases between. The CDR3 extends over 15 amino acids. The V gene's germline CDR1 is SEHNR and CDR2 FQNEAQ (reference sequence). The CDR3 protein is CASSLGQGRGYEQYF. The CDR3 DNA reads TGTGCCAGCAGCTTAGGCCAGGGGCGAGGTTACGAGCAGTACTTC.

The V and J genes are TRBV7-2 and TRBJ1-1; 8 bases are a match to TRBD1. Germline V gene data show CDR1 as SGHTA and CDR2 as FQGNSA. The CDR3 contains 15 residues. J gave up 3 bases and V 5 bases, and 8 bases lay outside the gene matches. Here the CDR3 reads CASSPPGTGYTEAFF. CDR3 sequence (DNA): TGTGCCAGCAGCCCGCCCGGGACAGGATACACTGAAGCTTTCTTT. Full variable domain (missing parts from reference TRBV7-2 and TRBJ1-1): GAGVSQSPSNKVTEKGKDVELRCDPISGHTALYWYRQSLGQGLEFLIYFQGNSAPDKSGLPSDRFSAERTGGSVSTLTIQRTQQEDSAVYLCASSPPGTGYTEAFFGQGTRLTVV.

The chain combines TRBV5-1 with TRBJ1-1; D is undetermined. This CDR3 contains 13 residues. V lost 4 bases and J 2 bases, leaving 9 bases between the germline ends. Per germline, CDR1 SGHRS and CDR2 YFSETQ. The CDR3 sequence: CASSGQTNTEAFF. The DNA of the CDR3 is TGCGCCAGCAGCGGGCAGACAAACACTGAAGCTTTCTTT.

The chain couples TRBV29-1 to TRBJ1-3; D uncertain. The CDR3 extends over 14 amino acids. V lost 4 bases and J 3 bases, leaving 13 bases between the germline ends. The germline CDR1 and CDR2 sequences are SQVTM and ANQGSEA. CDR3 amino acids: CSVGGGLLGNTIYF. In DNA form, the CDR3 reads TGCAGCGTTGGAGGAGGGCTCCTTGGAAACACCATATATTTT.

The V and J genes are TRBV27 and TRBJ2-7; possibly TRBD1 for D (5 bases). The CDR3 sequence is 12 residues long. Trimming left V 5 bases short and J 6 bases short, with 11 bases between. Germline V lookup: CDR1 MNHEY, CDR2 SMNVEV (reference sequence). In DNA form, the CDR3 reads TGTGCCAGCAGTCTCAGGGTTGGCGAGCAGTACTTC. It codes for CASSLRVGEQYF.